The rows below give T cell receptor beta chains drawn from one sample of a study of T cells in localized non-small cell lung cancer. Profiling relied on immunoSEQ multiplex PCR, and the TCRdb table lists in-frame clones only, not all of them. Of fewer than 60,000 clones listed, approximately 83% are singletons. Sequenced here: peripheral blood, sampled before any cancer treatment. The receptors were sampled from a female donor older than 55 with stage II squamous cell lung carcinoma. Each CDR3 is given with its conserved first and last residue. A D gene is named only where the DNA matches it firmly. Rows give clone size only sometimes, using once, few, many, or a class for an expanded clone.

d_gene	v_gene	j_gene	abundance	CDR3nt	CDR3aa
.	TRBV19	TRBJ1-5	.	TGTGCCAGTACGGGGGTAACTAGCAATCAGCCCCAGCATTTT	CASTGVTSNQPQHF
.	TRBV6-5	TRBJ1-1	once	TGTGCCAGCAGTGTGGGACAAGCCACTGAAGCTTTCTTT	CASSVGQATEAFF
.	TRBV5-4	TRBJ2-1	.	TGTGCCAGCAGCTCTCCGGGACTTAGAATCCAATACAATGAGCAGTTCTTC	CASSSPGLRIQYNEQFF
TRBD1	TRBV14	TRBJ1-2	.	TGTGCCAGCAGCCAGGGGACAGGGTCCAGCTATGGCTACACCTTC	CASSQGTGSSYGYTF
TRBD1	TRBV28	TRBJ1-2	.	TGTGCCAGCAGTGTCCCCGGGACAGGGGCTGGTGGCTACACCTTC	CASSVPGTGAGGYTF
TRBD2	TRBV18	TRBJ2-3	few	TGTGCCAGCTCACGTCTTGGGACTAGCGGGGGCACAGATACGCAGTATTTT	CASSRLGTSGGTDTQYF
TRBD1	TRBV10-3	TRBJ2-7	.	TGTGCGTCCGGGACAGGGGCCTACGAGCAGTACTTC	CASGTGAYEQYF
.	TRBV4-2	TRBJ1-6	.	TGTGCCAGCAGCCAAGAGGGGCAGATTAATTCACCCCTCCACTTT	CASSQEGQINSPLHF
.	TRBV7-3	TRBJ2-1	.	TGTGCCAGCAGCTTAACCAGGAGCTCCTACAATGAGCAGTTCTTC	CASSLTRSSYNEQFF
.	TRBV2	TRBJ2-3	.	TGTGCCAGCAGTCGATCCACTAGCAGACGCACAGATACGCAGTATTTT	CASSRSTSRRTDTQYF
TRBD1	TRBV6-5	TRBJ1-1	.	TGTGCCAGCACCCACCGAGACAGGGTTCCGGCTGAAGCTTTCTTT	CASTHRDRVPAEAFF
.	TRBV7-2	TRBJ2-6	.	TGTGCCAGCAGCTTAGTTGGGGGCTCTGGGGCCAACGTCCTGACTTTC	CASSLVGGSGANVLTF
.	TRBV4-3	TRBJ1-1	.	TGCGCCAGCAGCCAAGATCACAGGTCCTTCACTGAAGCTTTCTTT	CASSQDHRSFTEAFF
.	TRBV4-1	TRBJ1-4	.	TGCGCCAGCAGCCAGGGGGCTGGAAAACTGTTTTTT	CASSQGAGKLFF
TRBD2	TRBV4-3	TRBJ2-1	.	TGCGCCAGCAGCCAAGAGACTAGCGGCGGTTACAATGAGCAGTTCTTC	CASSQETSGGYNEQFF
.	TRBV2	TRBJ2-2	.	TGTGCCAGCAGTGGATTGGGCCTGAACACCGGGGAGCTGTTTTTT	CASSGLGLNTGELFF
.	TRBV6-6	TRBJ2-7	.	TGTGCCAGCACTTTCTCCTACGAGCAGTACTTC	CASTFSYEQYF
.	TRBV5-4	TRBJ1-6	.	TGTGCCAGCAGCTTGGACAGGTCAAATAATTCACCCCTCCACTTT	CASSLDRSNNSPLHF
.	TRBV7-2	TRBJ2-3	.	TGTGCCAGCAGCTTAGAGTTTACGCAGTATTTT	CASSLEFTQYF
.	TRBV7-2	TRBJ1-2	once	TGTGCCAGCAGCTTAGCGGTCCAGGATGGCTACACCTTC	CASSLAVQDGYTF
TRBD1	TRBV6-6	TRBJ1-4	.	TGTGCCAGCAGTTTACGACAGGGCAATGAAAAACTGTTTTTT	CASSLRQGNEKLFF
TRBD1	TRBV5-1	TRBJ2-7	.	TGCGCCAGCAGCTTGTCAACAGGGGGCTACGAGCAGTACTTC	CASSLSTGGYEQYF
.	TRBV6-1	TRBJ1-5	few	TGTGCCAGCAGTGACAGGGTAAGCAATCAGCCCCAGCATTTT	CASSDRVSNQPQHF
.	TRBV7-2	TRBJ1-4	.	TGTGCCAGCAACTCCCAGCGGGGAGAAAAACTGTTTTTT	CASNSQRGEKLFF
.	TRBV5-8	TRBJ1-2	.	TGTGCCAGCACCCGACGGGGGGCTGGCTACACCTTC	CASTRRGAGYTF
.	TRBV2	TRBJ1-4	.	TGTGCCAGCAGTGTTGGATGGGGGTCCGGTGAAAAACTGTTTTTT	CASSVGWGSGEKLFF
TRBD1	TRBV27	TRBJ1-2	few	TGTGCCAGCAGACCACTGGACAGGGTCGACTATGGCTACACCTTC	CASRPLDRVDYGYTF
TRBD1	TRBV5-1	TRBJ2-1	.	TGCGCCAGCAGCTTACAGGGGGTACGCTCCTACAATGAGCAGTTCTTC	CASSLQGVRSYNEQFF
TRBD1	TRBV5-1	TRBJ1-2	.	TGCGCCAGCACCCCGGACAGGGCTCCTGGTGGCTACACCTTC	CASTPDRAPGGYTF
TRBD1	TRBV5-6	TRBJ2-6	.	TGTGCCAGCAGCTCGGAGGACAGGGTCTCTGGGGCCAACGTCCTGACTTTC	CASSSEDRVSGANVLTF
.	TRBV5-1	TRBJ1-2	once	TGCGCCAGCAGCCCTGGCCCTCTTACAGGGAGTGCGGGCTACACCTTC	CASSPGPLTGSAGYTF
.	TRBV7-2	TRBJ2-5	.	TGTGCCAGCAGCTTACAGGCTACCACTGGGGGGGAGACCCAGTACTTC	CASSLQATTGGETQYF
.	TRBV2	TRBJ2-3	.	TGTGCCACAACGGGACCAATCACAGATACGCAGTATTTT	CATTGPITDTQYF
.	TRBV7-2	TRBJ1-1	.	TGTGCCAGCAGCTTAGCAAGGGCCACTGAAGCTTTCTTT	CASSLARATEAFF
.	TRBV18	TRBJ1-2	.	TGTGCCAGCTCACCCCCAGGGCCGGGAGGCTACACCTTC	CASSPPGPGGYTF
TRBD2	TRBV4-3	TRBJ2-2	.	TGCGCCAGCAGCCCCGGCGCAAAGCGGGGGGTTACCGGGGAGCTGTTTTTT	CASSPGAKRGVTGELFF
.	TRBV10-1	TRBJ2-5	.	TGCGCCAGCAGCGATAACGTAGAGACCCAGTACTTC	CASSDNVETQYF
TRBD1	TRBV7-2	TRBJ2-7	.	TGTGCCAGCAGCCTTATCGACAGGGACTACGAGCAGTACTTC	CASSLIDRDYEQYF
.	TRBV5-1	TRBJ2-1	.	TGCGCCAGCAGCTTGGACTTACATGAGCAGTTCTTC	CASSLDLHEQFF
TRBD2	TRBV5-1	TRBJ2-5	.	TGCGCCAGCAGCTTCGGCGGGGGGGCGATGTATCAGGAGACCCAGTACTTC	CASSFGGGAMYQETQYF
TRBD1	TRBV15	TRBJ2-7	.	TGTGCCACCAGCAGAGAAGGACAGGGTCGGAACGAGCAGTACTTC	CATSREGQGRNEQYF